The sequence of this T cell receptor (beta chain) was determined in a study of blood T cell repertoires in COVID-19. Study background: The United States, Italy and Spain were the sources of the acute and convalescent COVID-19 samples. T cells, B-cell-depleted T cells, or PBMCs provided the cDNA or gDNA that served as material.

The trim removed 4 bases at V and 1 base at J, leaving 0 bases unmatched. From germline, CDR1 is SGHRS and CDR2 YFSETQ. The CDR3 is made up of 13 amino acids. Seattle patients were enrolled while actively infected and followed longitudinally. In the authors' workflow: Reference gene primer amplification gave estimated nucleated cell counts. The protocol was immunoSEQ multiplex PCR, while the TCRdb copy is restricted to in-frame clones and leaves out a portion. V, J and clone size derive from that table, while D and trimming were established from the DNA sequence. The data show approximately 110,000 clones, with roughly 90% seen just once and roughly 2.1% held by the top ten.

The clonotype comes from a man aged 50-59 years with COVID-19, enrolled during active disease. The material sequenced was peripheral blood. The V gene is TRBV5-1, the J gene TRBJ1-1, with TRBD1 matching 8 bases. CDR3 sequence: CASSTGGNTEAFF. CDR3 DNA sequence: TGCGCCAGCAGCACAGGGGGGAACACTGAAGCTTTCTTT.